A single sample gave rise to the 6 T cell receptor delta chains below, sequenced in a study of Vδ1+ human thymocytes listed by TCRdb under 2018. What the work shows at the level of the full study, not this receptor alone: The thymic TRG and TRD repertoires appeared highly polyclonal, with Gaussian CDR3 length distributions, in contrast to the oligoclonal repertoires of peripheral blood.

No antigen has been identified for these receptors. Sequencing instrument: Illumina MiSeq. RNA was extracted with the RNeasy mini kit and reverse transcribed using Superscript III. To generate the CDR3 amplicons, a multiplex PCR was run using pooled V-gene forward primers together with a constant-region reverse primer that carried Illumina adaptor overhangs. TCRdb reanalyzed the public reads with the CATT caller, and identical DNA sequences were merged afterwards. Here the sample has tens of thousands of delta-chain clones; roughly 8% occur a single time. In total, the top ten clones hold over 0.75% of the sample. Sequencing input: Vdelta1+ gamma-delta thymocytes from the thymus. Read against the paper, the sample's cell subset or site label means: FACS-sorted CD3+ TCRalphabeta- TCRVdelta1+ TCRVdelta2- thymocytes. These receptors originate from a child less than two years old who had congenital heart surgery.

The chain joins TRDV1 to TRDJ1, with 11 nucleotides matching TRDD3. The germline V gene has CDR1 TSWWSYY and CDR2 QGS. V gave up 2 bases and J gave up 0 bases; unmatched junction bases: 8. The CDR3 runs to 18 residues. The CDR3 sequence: CALGEIGGYAPYTDKLIF. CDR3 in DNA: TGTGCTCTTGGGGAAATTGGGGGATACGCACCGTACACCGATAAACTCATCTTT.

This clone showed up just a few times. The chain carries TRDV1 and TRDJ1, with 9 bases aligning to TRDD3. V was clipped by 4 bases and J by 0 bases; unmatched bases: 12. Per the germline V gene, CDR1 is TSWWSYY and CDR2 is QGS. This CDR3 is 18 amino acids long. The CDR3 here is CALGASSYWGKYTDKLIF. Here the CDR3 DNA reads TGTGCTCTTGGGGCTTCGTCGTACTGGGGGAAGTACACCGATAAACTCATCTTT.

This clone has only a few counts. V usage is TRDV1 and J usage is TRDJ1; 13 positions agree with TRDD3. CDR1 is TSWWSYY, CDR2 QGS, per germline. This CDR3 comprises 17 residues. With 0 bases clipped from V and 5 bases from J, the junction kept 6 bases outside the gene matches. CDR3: CALGELVHWGIRDKLIF. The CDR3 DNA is TGTGCTCTTGGGGAACTGGTTCACTGGGGGATACGGGATAAACTCATCTTT.

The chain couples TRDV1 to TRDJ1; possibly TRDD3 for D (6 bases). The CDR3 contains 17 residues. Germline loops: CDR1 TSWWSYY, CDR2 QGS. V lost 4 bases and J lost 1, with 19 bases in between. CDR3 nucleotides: TGTGCTCTTGGGGCGAGGGGGGGGACACCGTGCACCGATAAACTCATCTTT. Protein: CALGARGGTPCTDKLIF.

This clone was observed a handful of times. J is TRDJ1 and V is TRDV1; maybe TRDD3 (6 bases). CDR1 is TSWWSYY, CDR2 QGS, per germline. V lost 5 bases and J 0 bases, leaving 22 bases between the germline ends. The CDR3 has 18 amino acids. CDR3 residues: CALGNDPPYWEYTDKLIF. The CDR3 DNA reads TGTGCTCTTGGGAATGACCCTCCATACTGGGAATACACCGATAAACTCATCTTT.

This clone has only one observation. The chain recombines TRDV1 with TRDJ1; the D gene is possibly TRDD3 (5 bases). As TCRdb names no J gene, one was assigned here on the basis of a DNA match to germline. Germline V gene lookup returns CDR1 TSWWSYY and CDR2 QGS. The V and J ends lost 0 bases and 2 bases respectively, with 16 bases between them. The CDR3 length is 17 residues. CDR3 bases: TGTGCTCTTGGGGAACTTCCCCGGGGGCCTTATACCGATAAACTCATCTTT. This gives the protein CALGELPRGPYTDKLIF.